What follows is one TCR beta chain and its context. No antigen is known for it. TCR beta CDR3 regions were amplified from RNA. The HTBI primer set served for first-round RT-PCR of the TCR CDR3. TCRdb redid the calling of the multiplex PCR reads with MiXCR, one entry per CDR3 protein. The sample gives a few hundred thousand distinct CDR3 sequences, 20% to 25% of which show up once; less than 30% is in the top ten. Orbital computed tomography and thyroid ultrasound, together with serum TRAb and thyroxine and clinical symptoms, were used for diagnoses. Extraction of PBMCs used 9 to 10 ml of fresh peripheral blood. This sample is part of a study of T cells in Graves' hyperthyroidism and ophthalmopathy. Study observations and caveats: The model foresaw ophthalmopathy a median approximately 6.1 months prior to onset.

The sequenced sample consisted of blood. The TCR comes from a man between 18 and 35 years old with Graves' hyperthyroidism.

In nucleotides, the CDR3 is TGTGCCAGCAGCTTGGCACACCCCTACGAGCAGTACTTC. It is translated as CASSLAHPYEQYF. V gene TRBV7-8 combines with J gene TRBJ2-7; D is undetermined. The ends were cut back, 3 bases at V and 2 bases at J, with 8 bases in the middle. Germline V gene data show CDR1 as SGHVS and CDR2 as FQNEAQ. The length of the CDR3 is 13 residues. Full variable domain (outside the CDR3, taken from reference TRBV7-8 and TRBJ2-7): GAGVSQSPRYKVAKRGQDVALRCDPISGHVSLFWYQQALGQGPEFLTYFQNEAQLDKSGLPSDRFFAERPEGSVSTLKIQRTQQEDSAVYLCASSLAHPYEQYFGPGTRLTVT.